These 12 T cell receptor beta chains were sequenced from one sample in a study of OX40 agonist ivuxolimab in advanced cancers. TCRdb's copy holds only in-frame clones and misses some; the assay was immunoSEQ multiplex PCR. The repertoire has about 64,000 clones, about 90% of them found once; the top ten carry 5.2%. This sample comprised CD4+ or CD8+ T cells sorted from blood, obtained in a trial of the OX40 agonist ivuxolimab. The receptors were sampled from an adult with an advanced solid tumor such as melanoma, head and neck, liver or kidney cancer.

The chain couples TRBV19 to TRBJ2-1; 7 nucleotides align to TRBD2. The V and J ends lost 5 bases and 0 bases, in that order; junction bases with no gene match: 4. The CDR3 is made up of 15 amino acids. CDR1 and CDR2 from the germline V gene are LNHDA and SQIVND (reference sequence). Written as DNA, the CDR3 is TGTGCCAGTAGTCCCCTAGCGGTCTCCTACAATGAGCAGTTCTTC. Its protein product is CASSPLAVSYNEQFF.

The chain joins TRBV15 to TRBJ2-1; D is uncertain. V dropped 1 base and J dropped 3 bases, with 13 bases sitting between them. This CDR3 has 16 residues. Germline CDR1 is LNHNV and CDR2 is YYDKDF (reference sequence). The CDR3 nucleotides read TGTGCCACCAGCAGAGGCCCAGTCGCGAACTACAATGAGCAGTTCTTC. Translation gives CATSRGPVANYNEQFF. The variable domain in full, with the rest retrieved from reference TRBV15 and TRBJ2-1, is DAMVIQNPRYQVTQFGKPVTLSCSQTLNHNVMYWYQQKSSQAPKLLFHYYDKDFNNEADTPDNFQSRRPNTSFCFLDIRSPGLGDTAMYLCATSRGPVANYNEQFFGPGTRLTVL.

The J gene is TRBJ1-5, the V gene TRBV6-1; maybe TRBD1 (5 bases). The CDR3 spans 15 residues. Germline V lookup: CDR1 MNHNS, CDR2 SASEGT. Trimming took off 5 bases at V and 2 bases at J, with 13 bases between the two ends. CDR3: CASSPRDWGNQPQHF. The CDR3, as DNA: TGTGCCAGCAGTCCCCGGGACTGGGGCAATCAGCCCCAGCATTTT.

The rearrangement joins TRBV9 to TRBJ2-3, with 7 bases lining up with TRBD2. The junction had 4 bases not matched to a gene; V was cut back by 2 bases and J by 4 bases. The CDR3 runs to 14 residues. Per the germline V gene, CDR1 is SGDLS and CDR2 is YYNGEE. The CDR3 is CASSVGGLADTQYF. As DNA, the CDR3 is TGTGCCAGCAGCGTGGGGGGGTTAGCAGATACGCAGTATTTT.

The gene calls are TRBV9 and TRBJ2-1; 7 bases are shared with TRBD2. The CDR3 has 15 amino acids. The germline CDR1 and CDR2 sequences are SGDLS and YYNGEE. Losses at the gene ends were 4 bases for V and 5 bases for J; bases not matched to a gene: 9. In DNA form, the CDR3 reads TGTGCCAGCAGCCCCCGGCAGCGGGGCAACAATGAGCAGTTCTTC. Its protein product is CASSPRQRGNNEQFF.

V usage is TRBV18 and J usage is TRBJ1-3; 8 bases are shared with TRBD1. Germline lookup yields CDR1 KGHSH and CDR2 LQKENI. V was clipped by 2 bases and J by 4 bases; unmatched bases: 1. The CDR3 is 14 amino acids. The CDR3 sequence is CASSPTGGGNTIYF. The CDR3 nucleotides are TGTGCCAGCTCACCAACAGGGGGAGGAAACACCATATATTTT.

This clone came up once. The chain carries TRBV30 and TRBJ2-3, with 7 bases aligning to TRBD1. V lost 8 bases, J lost 5 bases, and 4 bases stayed unmatched. The CDR3 loop spans 11 amino acids. Per the germline V gene, CDR1 is GTSNPN and CDR2 is SVGIG (reference sequence). The CDR3 region has the DNA TGTGCCGGTAACAGGGGAGATACGCAGTATTTT. It specifies CAGNRGDTQYF.

The genes are TRBV9 and TRBJ2-6, with 8 nucleotides matching TRBD1. Germline loops: CDR1 SGDLS, CDR2 YYNGEE. The CDR3 is 21 residues long. Trimming took 4 bases from V and 1 from J; bases not matched to a gene: 19. CDR3 nucleotide sequence: TGTGCCAGCAGCCGCCGACAGGGGAGAGTGTCATCTAGGTCTGGGGCCAACGTCCTGACTTTC. It codes for CASSRRQGRVSSRSGANVLTF.

This rearrangement joins TRBV19 to TRBJ1-4, with TRBD1 matching 7 bases. V lost 7 bases to trimming and J lost 3 bases; unmatched junction nucleotides: 5. The CDR3 is 14 residues long. Germline loops: CDR1 LNHDA, CDR2 SQIVND (reference sequence). The CDR3: CASTQGQSNEKLFF. CDR3 DNA sequence: TGTGCCAGTACCCAGGGACAGTCTAATGAAAAACTGTTTTTT.

The chain carries TRBV2 and TRBJ2-7; D unresolved. The V end was cut by 3 bases, the J end by 3 bases, with 15 bases between. Germline values: CDR1 SNHLY, CDR2 FYNNEI. The CDR3 is made up of 15 amino acids. This CDR3 reads CASSEKPFKVYEQYF. CDR3 nucleotide sequence: TGTGCCAGCAGTGAGAAGCCCTTTAAGGTCTACGAGCAGTACTTC.

The chain recombines TRBV20-1 with TRBJ2-1; no clear D gene. Germline lookup yields CDR1 DFQATT and CDR2 SNEGSKA (reference sequence). This CDR3 has 10 amino acids. Trimming shortened V by 5 bases and J by 6 bases, and 5 bases separated the two germline ends. CDR3 nucleotides: TGCAGTGCTGCCCCCAATGAGCAGTTCTTC. Amino acid sequence: CSAAPNEQFF.

The chain recombines TRBV5-1 with TRBJ2-3, with TRBD2 matching over 11 bases. V shed 4 bases and J 5 bases; nucleotides not matched to a gene: 3. This CDR3 contains 14 residues. Germline loops: CDR1 SGHRS, CDR2 YFSETQ. CDR3 loop: CASSTGLAGDTQYF. The DNA for the CDR3 is TGCGCCAGCAGCACCGGACTAGCGGGAGATACGCAGTATTTT.